The 9 T cell receptor beta chains below come from one sample, sequenced in a study of blood T cell repertoires in COVID-19. Sequenced by immunoSEQ multiplex PCR; TCRdb stores in-frame clones only, minus some. The sample includes about 110,000 clones, over 80% of them seen just once. Sample: peripheral blood. The receptors shown here come from a human donor in a cohort sampled during active COVID-19.

The gene calls are TRBV28 and TRBJ1-2; unclear D gene. The CDR3 totals 15 residues. Germline-derived CDR1 and CDR2 are MDHEN and SYDVKM. Between the trimmed V and J ends, which lost 10 bases and 5 bases, there was a span of 23 bases. The CDR3 sequence: CATIEVSWGAYGYTF. The CDR3 coding sequence is TGTGCCACCATAGAGGTGTCCTGGGGAGCTTATGGCTACACCTTC.

The chain is built from TRBV7-9 and TRBJ2-2, with D possibly being TRBD2 (5 bases). The V end was cut by 4 bases, the J end by 7 bases, with 10 bases between. Germline CDR1 is SEHNR and CDR2 is FQNEAQ (reference sequence). The CDR3 has 13 amino acids. CDR3 protein: CASSSRTLGELFF. In DNA form, the CDR3 reads TGTGCCAGCAGCTCACGGACTCTCGGGGAGCTGTTTTTT.

The DNA for the CDR3 is TGTGCCAGTACAGGGAAAGCTAACTATGGCTACACCTTC. It encodes CASTGKANYGYTF. The rearrangement uses TRBV19 and TRBJ1-2; D is perhaps TRBD1 (5 bases). Looked up from germline, CDR1 is LNHDA and CDR2 is SQIVND (reference sequence). The CDR3 extends over 13 amino acids. With 7 bases removed from V and 0 bases from J, the gap between germline ends came to 9 bases.

The genes are TRBV6-4 and TRBJ1-1; perhaps TRBD1 as D (5 bases). CDR1 and CDR2 (germline): MRHNA, SNTAGT. The CDR3 length is 15 residues. V gave up 6 bases and J gave up 1 base, with 15 bases separating them. The CDR3 coding sequence is TGTGCCAGCAGAGTGGATGCACAGGCGAACACTGAAGCTTTCTTT. It translates to CASRVDAQANTEAFF.

This chain connects TRBV7-9 to TRBJ1-5, with a tentative D call TRBD1 (5 bases). The CDR3 totals 16 residues. CDR1 is SEHNR, CDR2 FQNEAQ, per germline (reference sequence). The V gene lost 4 bases and the J gene lost 4 bases, with 17 bases spanning the gap. The DNA of the CDR3 is TGTGCCAGCAGCTATGTGGGGGGAGGACCAAATCAGCCCCAGCATTTT. Amino acid sequence: CASSYVGGGPNQPQHF. Full variable domain (rest looked up from reference TRBV7-9 and TRBJ1-5): DTGVSQNPRHKITKRGQNVTFRCDPISEHNRLYWYRQTLGQGPEFLTYFQNEAQLEKSRLLSDRFSAERPKGSFSTLEIQRTEQGDSAMYLCASSYVGGGPNQPQHFGDGTRLSIL.

This chain uses TRBV27 with TRBJ2-1, with 13 positions matching TRBD2. CDR3 length: 15 amino acids. Germline loops: CDR1 MNHEY, CDR2 SMNVEV (reference sequence). V was clipped by 5 bases and J by 8 bases; unmatched bases: 6. CDR3 DNA sequence: TGTGCCAGCAGTCAAACTAGCGGGAGGGCCCATGAGCAGTTCTTC. This sequence encodes CASSQTSGRAHEQFF.

The genes are TRBV2 and TRBJ2-2, with 8 bases that match TRBD1. The V gene's germline CDR1 is SNHLY and CDR2 FYNNEI. CDR3 length equals 13 residues. J was trimmed by 3 bases and V by 10 bases; bases with no gene match: 4. The DNA for the CDR3 is TGTGCCATTCAGGGGGCCGACACCGGGGAGCTGTTTTTT. Translation: CAIQGADTGELFF.

This clone was seen a handful of times. CDR3 DNA sequence: TGTGCCACCAGCAGAGATTGGCGGGGGTGGAACACTGAAGCTTTCTTT. Translation gives CATSRDWRGWNTEAFF. This sequence joins TRBV15 and TRBJ1-1; weak D call: TRBD1 (5 bases). V shed 0 bases and J shed 1 base, with 12 bases lying between them. The germline V gene has CDR1 LNHNV and CDR2 YYDKDF (reference sequence). The CDR3 length is 16 residues.

The chain joins TRBV6-5 to TRBJ2-7; 8 positions match TRBD1. Germline assignment: CDR1 MNHEY and CDR2 SVGAGI. The CDR3 has 14 amino acids. After removal of 7 bases from V and 3 bases from J, the junction contained 8 bases not matched to a gene. The CDR3 loop reads CASTLGQAYYEQYF. The CDR3 nucleotides are TGTGCCAGCACCCTGGGACAGGCTTACTACGAGCAGTACTTC.